A single TCR beta chain is shown here with its context. The antigen remains unidentified. The identical CDR3 is also encoded by other nucleotide sequences in the sample. These data originate in a study of shared clonotypes between healthy human individuals. Whole-study context: For every donor, three CD4 naive, three CD4 memory, two CD8 naive and one CD8 memory plates were used. Regarding the study as a whole: Non-shared clonotypes were found to have lower generation probabilities than the clonotypes that were shared by all four of the sorted-subset donors. Sequencing depth was expected to affect clonotype sharing among donors.

Each replicate PCR on the sorted subsets used approximately 200 ng DNA (about 30,000 T cell genomes). Sequencing used immunoSEQ multiplex PCR; TCRdb keeps in-frame clones, though not all of them. The table includes millions of clones, 85% to 95% detected once. In germline, CDR1 is SGHDT, CDR2 YYEEEE. The V and J ends lost 0 bases and 2 bases respectively, with 9 bases between them. There are 14 residues in the CDR3. The naive CD8 subset, CD45RO-negative cells positively selected for CCR7, excluded terminally differentiated effector memory CD45RA+ cells. This sequence originates from a man aged 18 to 30 in good health. The sample was naive CD8+ T cells sorted from blood. The chain recombines TRBV5-6 with TRBJ2-7, with a weak D call TRBD2 (6 bases). CDR3 region: CASSLAGAPYEQYF. The CDR3 DNA follows: TGTGCCAGCAGCTTGGCGGGAGCCCCCTACGAGCAGTACTTC.